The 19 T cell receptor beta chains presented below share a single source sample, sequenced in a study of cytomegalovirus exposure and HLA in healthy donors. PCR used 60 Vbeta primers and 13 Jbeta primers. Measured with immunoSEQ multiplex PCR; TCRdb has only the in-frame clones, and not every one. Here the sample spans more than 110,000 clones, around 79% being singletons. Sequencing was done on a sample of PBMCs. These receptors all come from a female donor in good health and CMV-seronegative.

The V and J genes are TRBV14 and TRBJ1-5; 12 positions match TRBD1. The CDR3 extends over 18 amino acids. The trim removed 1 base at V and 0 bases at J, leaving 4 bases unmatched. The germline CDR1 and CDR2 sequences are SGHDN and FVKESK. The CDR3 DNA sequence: TGTGCCAGCAGCCAAGGGGACAGGGGGCTCTATAGCAATCAGCCCCAGCATTTT. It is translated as CASSQGDRGLYSNQPQHF.

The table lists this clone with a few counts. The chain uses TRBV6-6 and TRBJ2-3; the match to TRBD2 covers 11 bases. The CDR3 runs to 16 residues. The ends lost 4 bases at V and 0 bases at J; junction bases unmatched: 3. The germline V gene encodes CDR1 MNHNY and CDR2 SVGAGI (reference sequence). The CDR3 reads CASSSWTSGSTDTQYF. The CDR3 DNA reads TGTGCCAGCAGTTCGTGGACTAGCGGGAGCACAGATACGCAGTATTTT.

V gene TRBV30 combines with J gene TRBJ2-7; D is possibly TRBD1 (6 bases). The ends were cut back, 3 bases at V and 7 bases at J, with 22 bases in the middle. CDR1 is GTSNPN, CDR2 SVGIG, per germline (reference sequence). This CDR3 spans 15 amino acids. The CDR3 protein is CAWSGPGTGWREQYF. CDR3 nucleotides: TGTGCCTGGAGCGGGCCGGGAACAGGGTGGAGGGAGCAGTACTTC.

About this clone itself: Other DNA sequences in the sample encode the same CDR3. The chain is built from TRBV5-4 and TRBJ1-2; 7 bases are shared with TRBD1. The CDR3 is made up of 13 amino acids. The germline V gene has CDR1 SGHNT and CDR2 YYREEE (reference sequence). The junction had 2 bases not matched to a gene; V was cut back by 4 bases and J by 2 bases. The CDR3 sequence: CASSLDRNYGYTF. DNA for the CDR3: TGTGCCAGCAGCCTGGACAGGAACTATGGCTACACCTTC. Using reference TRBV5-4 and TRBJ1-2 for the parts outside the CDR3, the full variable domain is ETGVTQSPTHLIKTRGQQVTLRCSSQSGHNTVSWYQQALGQGPQFIFQYYREEENGRGNFPPRFSGLQFPNYSSELNVNALELDDSALYLCASSLDRNYGYTFGSGTRLTVV.

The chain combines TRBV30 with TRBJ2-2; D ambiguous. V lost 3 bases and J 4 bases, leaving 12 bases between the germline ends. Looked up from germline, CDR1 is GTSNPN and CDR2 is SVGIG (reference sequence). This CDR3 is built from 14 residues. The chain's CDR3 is CAWSGRVGTGELFF. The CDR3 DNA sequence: TGTGCCTGGAGCGGCCGGGTAGGCACCGGGGAGCTGTTTTTT.

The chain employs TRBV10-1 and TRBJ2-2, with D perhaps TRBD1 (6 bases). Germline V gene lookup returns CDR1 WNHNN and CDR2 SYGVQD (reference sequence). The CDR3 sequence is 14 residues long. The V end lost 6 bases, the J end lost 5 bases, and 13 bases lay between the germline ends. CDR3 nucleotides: TGCGCCAGCAGGACGAACAGGGATACCGGGGAGCTGTTTTTT. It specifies CASRTNRDTGELFF.

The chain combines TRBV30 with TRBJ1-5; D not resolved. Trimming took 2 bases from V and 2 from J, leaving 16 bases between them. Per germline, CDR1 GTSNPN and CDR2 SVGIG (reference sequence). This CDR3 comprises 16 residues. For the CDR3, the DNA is TGTGCCTGGAGTTACCCCCAACGAACGGGCAATCAGCCCCAGCATTTT. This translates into CAWSYPQRTGNQPQHF.

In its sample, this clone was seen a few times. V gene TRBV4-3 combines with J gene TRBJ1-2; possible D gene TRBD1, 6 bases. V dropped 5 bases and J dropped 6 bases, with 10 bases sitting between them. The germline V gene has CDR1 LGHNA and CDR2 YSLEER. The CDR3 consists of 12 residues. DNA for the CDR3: TGCGCCAGCAGCGGGGCAGGGGATGGCTACACCTTC. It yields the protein CASSGAGDGYTF.

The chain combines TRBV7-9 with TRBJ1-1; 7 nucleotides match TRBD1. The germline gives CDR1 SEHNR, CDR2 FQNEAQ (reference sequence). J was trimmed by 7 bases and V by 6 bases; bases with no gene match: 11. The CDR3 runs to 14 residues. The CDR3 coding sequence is TGTGCCAGCAGAGAACGGACAGGACTCAGTGAAGCTTTCTTT. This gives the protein CASRERTGLSEAFF.

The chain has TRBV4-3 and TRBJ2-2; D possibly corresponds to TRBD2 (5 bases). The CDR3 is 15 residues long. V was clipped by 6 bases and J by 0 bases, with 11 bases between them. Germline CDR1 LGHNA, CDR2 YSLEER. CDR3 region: CASRVADSNTGELFF. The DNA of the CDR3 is TGCGCCAGCAGGGTGGCGGACTCGAACACCGGGGAGCTGTTTTTT.

The CDR3 DNA reads TGTGCCTGGAGCCCCCTCACTAGCGGGGGTTACAATGAGCAGTTCTTC. Residues: CAWSPLTSGGYNEQFF. V usage is TRBV30 and J usage is TRBJ2-1; 11 bases map to TRBD2. From germline, CDR1 is GTSNPN and CDR2 SVGIG (reference sequence). The CDR3 covers 16 residues. After removal of 3 bases from V and 4 bases from J, the junction contained 8 bases not matched to a gene.

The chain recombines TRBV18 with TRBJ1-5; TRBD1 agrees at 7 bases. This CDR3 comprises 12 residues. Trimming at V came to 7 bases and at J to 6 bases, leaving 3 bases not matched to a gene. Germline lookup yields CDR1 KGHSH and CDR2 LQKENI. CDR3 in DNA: TGTGCCAGCTTAGGGGGCCGTCAGCCCCAGCATTTT. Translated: CASLGGRQPQHF.

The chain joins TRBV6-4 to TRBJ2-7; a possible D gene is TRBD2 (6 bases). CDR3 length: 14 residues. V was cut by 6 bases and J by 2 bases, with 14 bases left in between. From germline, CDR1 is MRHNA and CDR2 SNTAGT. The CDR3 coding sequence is TGTGCCAGCAGCCCCGGGACTCTAACCTACGAGCAGTACTTC. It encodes CASSPGTLTYEQYF.

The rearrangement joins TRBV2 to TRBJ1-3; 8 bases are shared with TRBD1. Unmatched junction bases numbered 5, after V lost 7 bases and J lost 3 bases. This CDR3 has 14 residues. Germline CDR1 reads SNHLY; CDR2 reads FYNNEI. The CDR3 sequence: CASTETGVGNTIYF. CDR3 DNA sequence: TGTGCCAGCACTGAGACAGGGGTTGGAAACACCATATATTTT. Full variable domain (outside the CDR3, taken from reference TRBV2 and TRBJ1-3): EPEVTQTPSHQVTQMGQEVILRCVPISNHLYFYWYRQILGQKVEFLVSFYNNEISEKSEIFDDQFSVERPDGSNFTLKIRSTKLEDSAMYFCASTETGVGNTIYFGEGSWLTVV.

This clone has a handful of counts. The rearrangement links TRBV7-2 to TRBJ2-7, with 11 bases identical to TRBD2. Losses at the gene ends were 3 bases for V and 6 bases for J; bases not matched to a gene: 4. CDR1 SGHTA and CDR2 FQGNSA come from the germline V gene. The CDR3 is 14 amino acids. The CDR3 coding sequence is TGTGCCAGCAGCTTTCTAGCGGGAGGAGGCGAGCAGTACTTC. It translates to CASSFLAGGGEQYF. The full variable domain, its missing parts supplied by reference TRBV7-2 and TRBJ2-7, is GAGVSQSPSNKVTEKGKDVELRCDPISGHTALYWYRQSLGQGLEFLIYFQGNSAPDKSGLPSDRFSAERTGGSVSTLTIQRTQQEDSAVYLCASSFLAGGGEQYFGPGTRLTVT.

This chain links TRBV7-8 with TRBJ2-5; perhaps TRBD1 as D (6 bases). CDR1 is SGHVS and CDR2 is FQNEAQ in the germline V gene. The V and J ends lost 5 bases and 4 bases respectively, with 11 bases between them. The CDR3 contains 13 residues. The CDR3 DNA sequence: TGTGCCAGCAGCCGAAGCAGGGGAGAGACCCAGTACTTC. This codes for CASSRSRGETQYF.

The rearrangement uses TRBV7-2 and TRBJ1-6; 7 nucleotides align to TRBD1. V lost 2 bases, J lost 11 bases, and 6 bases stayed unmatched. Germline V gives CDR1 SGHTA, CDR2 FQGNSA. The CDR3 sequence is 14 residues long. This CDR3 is CASSLTTGSPPLHF. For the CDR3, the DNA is TGTGCCAGCAGCTTAACGACAGGGAGTCCACCCCTCCACTTT.

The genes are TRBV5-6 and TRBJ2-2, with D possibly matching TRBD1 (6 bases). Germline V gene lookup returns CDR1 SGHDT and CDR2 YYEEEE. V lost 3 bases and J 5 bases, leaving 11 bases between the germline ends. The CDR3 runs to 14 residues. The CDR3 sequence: CASSSTGFTGELFF. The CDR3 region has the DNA TGTGCCAGCAGCTCGACAGGATTTACCGGGGAGCTGTTTTTT. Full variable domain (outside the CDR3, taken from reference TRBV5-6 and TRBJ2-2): DAGVTQSPTHLIKTRGQQVTLRCSPKSGHDTVSWYQQALGQGPQFIFQYYEEEERQRGNFPDRFSGHQFPNYSSELNVNALLLGDSALYLCASSSTGFTGELFFGEGSRLTVL.

CDR3 in amino acids: CASSMARFTDTQYF. CDR3 nucleotide sequence: TGTGCCAGCAGCATGGCCCGCTTCACAGATACGCAGTATTTT. The J gene is TRBJ2-3, the V gene TRBV7-2; D gene ambiguous. V was pared by 5 bases and J by 2 bases, with 11 bases between. CDR1 is SGHTA and CDR2 is FQGNSA in the germline V gene. The CDR3 extends over 14 amino acids.